Listed here is a single TCR beta chain. Authors' analysis steps: Estimation of nucleated cell counts was performed using reference gene primer amplification. The data were produced by immunoSEQ multiplex PCR, yet TCRdb's version contains in-frame clones alone and is incomplete. For V, J and clone size, that table is used; D and trimming come from the DNA. The sample consists of about 49,000 clones, around 82% of them appearing once. This sample is part of a study of blood T cell repertoires in COVID-19. Background on the study: The United States, Italy and Spain were the sources of the acute and convalescent COVID-19 samples. T cells, B-cell-depleted T cells, or PBMCs provided the cDNA or gDNA that served as material.

Germline CDR1 and CDR2: LGHDT and YNNKEL (reference sequence). The CDR3 totals 16 residues. Losses at the gene ends were 2 bases for V and 6 bases for J; bases not matched to a gene: 8. The chain has TRBV3-1 (or the pseudogene TRBV3-2) and TRBJ2-2, with TRBD1 identical over 8 bases. This sequence originates from a human donor in a cohort sampled during active COVID-19. Sequenced: peripheral blood. CDR3 nucleotide sequence: TGTGCCAGCAGCCAATTGGACAGGGTGGGATCCGGGGAGCTGTTTTTT. Translated, it gives CASSQLDRVGSGELFF.